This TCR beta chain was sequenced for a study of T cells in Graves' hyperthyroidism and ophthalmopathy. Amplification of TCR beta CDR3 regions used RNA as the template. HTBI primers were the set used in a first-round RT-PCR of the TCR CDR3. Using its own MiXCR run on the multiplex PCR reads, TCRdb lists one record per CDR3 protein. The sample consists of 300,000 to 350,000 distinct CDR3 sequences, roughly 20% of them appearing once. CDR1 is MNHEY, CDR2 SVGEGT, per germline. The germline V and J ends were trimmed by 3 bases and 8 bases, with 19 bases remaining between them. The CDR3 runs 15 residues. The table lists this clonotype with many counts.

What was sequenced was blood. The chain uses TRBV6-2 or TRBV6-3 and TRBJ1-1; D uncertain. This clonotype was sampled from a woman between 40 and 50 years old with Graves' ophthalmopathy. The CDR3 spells CASSYGTIPTTEAFF. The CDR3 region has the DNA TGTGCCAGCAGTTATGGTACCATCCCGACCACCGAAGCTTTCTTT.